The 4 T cell receptor beta chains reported below all come from one sample, sequenced in a study of blood T cell repertoires in COVID-19. Clones were sequenced by immunoSEQ multiplex PCR, and TCRdb holds only the in-frame ones, with some missing. The sample yields about 73,000 clones, 89% seen once. Material for sequencing was peripheral blood. The receptors stem from a man older than 75 with acute or convalescent COVID-19.

The chain couples TRBV29-1 to TRBJ2-3; D is possibly TRBD2 (6 bases). Germline V gives CDR1 SQVTM, CDR2 ANQGSEA. CDR3 length: 13 amino acids. With 4 bases removed from V and 0 bases from J, the gap between germline ends came to 8 bases. The CDR3 is CSVVAGSTDTQYF. As DNA, the CDR3 is TGCAGCGTTGTGGCGGGGAGCACAGATACGCAGTATTTT.

This clone was detected only once. The V and J genes are TRBV2 and TRBJ1-6; D call uncertain. Between the trimmed V and J ends, which lost 6 bases and 11 bases, there was a span of 11 bases. In germline, CDR1 is SNHLY, CDR2 FYNNEI. This CDR3 is built from 12 residues. CDR3 in amino acids: CASRLESTPLHF. DNA for the CDR3: TGTGCCAGCAGGTTGGAGTCAACACCCCTCCACTTT.

This chain connects TRBV29-1 to TRBJ1-2; weak D call: TRBD1 (6 bases). This CDR3 is built from 14 residues. V was cut by 6 bases and J by 0 bases, with 14 bases left in between. Per germline, CDR1 SQVTM and CDR2 ANQGSEA. CDR3 nucleotides: TGCAGCGTGAGAGAACAGGGCCCTAACTATGGCTACACCTTC. It translates to CSVREQGPNYGYTF.

The V and J genes are TRBV5-1 and TRBJ2-1, with 7 bases fitting TRBD1. V gave up 3 bases and J gave up 4 bases; unmatched junction bases: 10. CDR1 is SGHRS, CDR2 YFSETQ, per germline. The CDR3 extends over 16 amino acids. The CDR3 sequence is CASSSTGAETYNEQFF. CDR3 bases: TGCGCCAGCAGCTCCACAGGGGCGGAAACTTACAATGAGCAGTTCTTC.